What follows are 18 T cell receptor beta chains derived from one specimen sequenced in a study of T cells of healthy individuals (dated by TCRdb to between 2017 and 2018). The library was prepared using 5' RACE. The sequencer listed for this sample is Illumina MiSeq. The public reads were reprocessed in TCRdb via fastp at Q25 and MiXCR, keeping in-frame beta chains. Every CDR3 protein is listed once, alongside the most common genes and DNA of its rows. A total of around 100,000 distinct CDR3 sequences appear in this sample, 17% of them only once. The ten top clones hold around 6.5% of the sample. These receptors came from a human donor in good health.

This clonotype has more than one count but fewer than ten. The chain carries TRBV12-3 or TRBV12-4 and TRBJ2-3, with TRBD2 as a possible D gene (5 bases). Trimming removed 7 bases from V and 0 bases from J, with 11 bases in between. The CDR3 loop spans 14 amino acids. The CDR3 region has the DNA TGTGCCAGCAAGGAGGCCCACAGCACAGATACGCAGTATTTT. It is translated as CASKEAHSTDTQYF.

The chain joins TRBV10-3 to TRBJ2-2; no definite D call. The CDR3 has 13 residues. V lost 6 bases, J lost 7 bases, and 12 bases lay in between. CDR1 is ENHRY and CDR2 is SYGVKD in the germline V gene. In DNA, the CDR3 is TGTGCCATCAGCCCAGTTTATCACGGGGAGCTGTTTTTT. This gives the protein CAISPVYHGELFF.

This clonotype was seen repeatedly, ten times or more. The rearrangement links TRBV20-1 to TRBJ2-7, with D possibly TRBD1 on 6 matching bases. This CDR3 is 13 amino acids long. Germline-derived CDR1 and CDR2 are DFQATT and SNEGSKA (reference sequence). V lost 6 bases to trimming and J lost 1 base, with 13 bases between them. The CDR3 loop reads CSAQKDRSYEQYF. The DNA of the CDR3 is TGCAGTGCCCAAAAGGACAGATCCTACGAGCAGTACTTC.

Only a few counts were recorded for this clonotype. This rearrangement joins TRBV11-1 to TRBJ2-3; D gene uncertain. Germline V gene data show CDR1 as SGHAT and CDR2 as FQDESV (reference sequence). The CDR3 extends over 12 amino acids. V lost 8 bases and J lost 5, with 11 bases in between. The CDR3 DNA sequence: TGTGCCAGCCGGTCGGACGGAGATACGCAGTATTTT. It encodes CASRSDGDTQYF.

This clonotype was found many times. This chain connects TRBV12-3 or TRBV12-4 to TRBJ2-1, with 9 nucleotides matching TRBD2. V was clipped by 0 bases and J by 8 bases; unmatched bases: 11. The CDR3 is made up of 17 amino acids. The CDR3 here is CASSLARGGGARDEQFF. The CDR3 nucleotides are TGTGCCAGCAGTTTAGCGCGAGGCGGGGGGGCTAGGGATGAGCAGTTCTTC.

V gene TRBV28 combines with J gene TRBJ1-2; TRBD1 might be the D (5 bases). Germline loops: CDR1 MDHEN, CDR2 SYDVKM. V lost 4 bases to trimming and J lost 8 bases, with 20 bases between them. The CDR3 length is 15 residues. The CDR3 reads CASSSLSGGVGGYTF. In DNA form, the CDR3 reads TGTGCCAGCAGTTCCCTTAGTGGAGGGGTAGGAGGCTACACCTTC.

This clonotype was picked up many times. The gene calls are TRBV4-2 and TRBJ2-7; perhaps TRBD1 as D (5 bases). CDR1 is LGHNA and CDR2 is YNFKEQ in the germline V gene. The V end was cut by 0 bases, the J end by 3 bases, with 9 bases between. This CDR3 contains 14 residues. This CDR3 reads CASSQEGQIYEQYF. DNA of the CDR3: TGTGCCAGCAGCCAAGAGGGGCAGATCTACGAGCAGTACTTC.

The rearrangement joins TRBV9 to TRBJ1-6, with D perhaps TRBD1 (5 bases). CDR1 and CDR2 from the germline V gene are SGDLS and YYNGEE. Deletions cut 4 bases from V and 10 bases from J, with 18 bases between. This CDR3 is built from 15 residues. Here the CDR3 DNA reads TGTGCCAGCAGCCCCGAACAGGTCCCTCGGTCACCCCTCCACTTT. Translation gives CASSPEQVPRSPLHF.

In DNA, the CDR3 is TGTGCCATCAGTGACGGGACAGGCTGTGATACGCAGTATTTT. Its protein is CAISDGTGCDTQYF. The chain has TRBV10-3 and TRBJ2-3, with 8 positions matching TRBD1. V trimming: 3 bases; J trimming: 6 bases; junction bases outside the gene matches: 5. Looked up from germline, CDR1 is ENHRY and CDR2 is SYGVKD. This CDR3 is 14 amino acids long.

This clonotype has only a few counts. The gene calls are TRBV7-2 and TRBJ1-4, with 9 bases aligning to TRBD1. The J segment lost 7 bases and the V segment lost 5 bases, leaving 5 bases of the junction unmatched. Per the germline V gene, CDR1 is SGHTA and CDR2 is FQGNSA. The CDR3 contains 14 residues. The CDR3 sequence is CASSRTGGFEKLFF. The CDR3 DNA reads TGTGCCAGCAGCAGAACAGGGGGCTTTGAAAAACTGTTTTTT.

This clonotype was observed a few times. The chain couples TRBV20-1 to TRBJ2-1, with 7 bases aligning to TRBD2. The CDR3 totals 15 residues. With V trimmed by 3 bases and J by 6 bases, 11 bases remained unmatched. Looked up from germline, CDR1 is DFQATT and CDR2 is SNEGSKA (reference sequence). CDR3 region: CSARPRRGWLNEQFF. The CDR3 DNA reads as TGCAGTGCTAGGCCCAGGCGGGGGTGGCTCAATGAGCAGTTCTTC.

V and J are TRBV4-3 and TRBJ2-7, with D maybe TRBD2 (5 bases). The CDR3 has 15 amino acids. V was shortened by 0 bases and J by 6 bases, with 15 bases between the two germline ends. In germline, CDR1 is LGHNA, CDR2 YSLEER. CDR3 coding DNA: TGCGCCAGCAGCCAAGACCCCGGGAATAGGGCCGAGCAGTACTTC. Amino acids: CASSQDPGNRAEQYF.

This clonotype was counted many times. The J gene is TRBJ1-5, the V gene TRBV25-1; tentative D call: TRBD1 (5 bases). Germline-derived CDR1 and CDR2 are MGHDK and SYGVNS. Trimming cost V 2 bases and J 6 bases, with 8 bases left between them. CDR3 size: 13 residues. In nucleotides, the CDR3 is TGTGCCAGCAGTGAAGAAGGGGTTCAGCCCCAGCATTTT. It specifies CASSEEGVQPQHF.

This clonotype appeared many times. The V gene is TRBV7-2, the J gene TRBJ2-5; D may be TRBD2 (5 bases). The germline V gene has CDR1 SGHTA and CDR2 FQGNSA. The CDR3 has 17 residues. Trimming left V 1 base short and J 3 bases short, with 18 bases between. Here the CDR3 reads CASSLVIIARREETQYF. CDR3 sequence (DNA): TGTGCCAGCAGCTTAGTCATAATAGCGAGACGCGAAGAGACCCAGTACTTC. The full variable domain, with the rest looked up from reference TRBV7-2 and TRBJ2-5, is GAGVSQSPSNKVTEKGKDVELRCDPISGHTALYWYRQSLGQGLEFLIYFQGNSAPDKSGLPSDRFSAERTGGSVSTLTIQRTQQEDSAVYLCASSLVIIARREETQYFGPGTRLLVL.

This clonotype was seen a handful of times. The chain has TRBV12-3 or TRBV12-4 and TRBJ2-7, with 7 bases aligning to TRBD2. V gave up 4 bases and J gave up 2 bases; unmatched junction bases: 5. The CDR3 totals 14 residues. DNA for the CDR3: TGTGCCAGCAGTTCAACGGGACTACCCTACGAGCAGTACTTC. As protein: CASSSTGLPYEQYF.

V and J are TRBV12-3 or TRBV12-4 and TRBJ2-5; maybe TRBD1 (6 bases). This CDR3 has 11 residues. V was trimmed by 3 bases and J by 12 bases, leaving 11 bases between them. CDR3 amino acids: CASSLGTGKYF. The CDR3, as DNA: TGTGCCAGCAGTTTGGGTACAGGGAAGTACTTC.

This clonotype was observed a handful of times. The chain combines TRBV6-5 with TRBJ1-1; no clear D gene. The V end was cut by 2 bases, the J end by 1 base, with 8 bases between. The CDR3 length is 14 residues. Per germline, CDR1 MNHEY and CDR2 SVGAGI. The DNA for the CDR3 is TGTGCCAGCAGTTACAATCAGAGGAACACTGAAGCTTTCTTT. Protein: CASSYNQRNTEAFF.

The table lists this clonotype with many counts. The rearrangement joins TRBV2 to TRBJ1-2; tentative D call: TRBD1 (5 bases). V was cut by 2 bases and J by 8 bases, with 12 bases left in between. Per germline, CDR1 SNHLY and CDR2 FYNNEI. The CDR3 is made up of 13 amino acids. The CDR3 sequence: CASSETRTQGYTF. The CDR3 region has the DNA TGTGCCAGCAGTGAAACGAGGACACAAGGCTACACCTTC.